The clone carrying this TCR beta chain showed up many times. What it recognizes is unknown. The germline V gene has CDR1 SQVTM and CDR2 ANQGSEA. The CDR3 consists of 11 residues. The V end was cut by 5 bases, the J end by 6 bases, with 10 bases between. Amplified TCR beta CDR3 regions were obtained using RNA transcripts as template. A first-round RT-PCR used HTBI primers, followed by a second-round multiplex PCR. TCRdb fed the multiplex PCR reads into MiXCR, producing one record per CDR3 protein. Found here are about 500,000 distinct CDR3 sequences, roughly an eighth of them singletons; the top ten hold over 8%. The sample originates from a study of Graves' ophthalmopathy and Graves' hyperthyroidism. Study overall: Peripheral blood collection took place at initial diagnosis, before any treatment. General study points: Ophthalmopathy was separated from stable hyperthyroidism by a 13-signature model with roughly 90% sensitivity and around 81% specificity.

Those donors who had ophthalmopathy presented with moderate-to-severe activity, a CAS of ≥3, a NOSPECS of ≥4 and a duration under 3 months. V is TRBV29-1 and J is TRBJ1-1; weak D call: TRBD1 (5 bases). Sequencing was done on a sample of blood. The sequence was obtained from a woman aged 30 to 39 with Graves' ophthalmopathy. CDR3: CSVLDSAEAFF. In DNA form, the CDR3 reads TGCAGCGTTCTAGACAGCGCTGAAGCTTTCTTT.